This T cell receptor (beta chain) was sequenced during a study of T cells after yellow fever vaccination (dated by TCRdb to 2018 to 2020). Regarding the complete study: The SMART-Seq v4 Ultra Low Input RNA kit was used to prepare libraries from fractions with low cell numbers. Blood was collected at multiple timepoints before and after primary and secondary immunization, and bulk PBMC replicates and cell subsets were isolated. The cohort comprised two healthy male donors, one aged 18 to 29 and one aged 30 to 40 years. To follow T-cell clones before and after both primary and booster YFV17D yellow fever vaccination, bulk TCR alpha and beta repertoires underwent longitudinal sequencing.

The reads were generated on an Illumina NovaSeq 6000. Synthesis of TCR cDNA relied on 5'RACE template switching, a step that introduced a universal primer site along with unique molecular identifiers. Priming for cDNA synthesis came from both the TCR alpha and TCR beta constant segments. Two PCR steps were used to amplify libraries, with sample barcodes and sequencing adapters being added in the second step. Sequencing of libraries was done on Illumina HiSeq 2500 (2x100 bp) or NovaSeq (2x150 bp). As for the authors' bioinformatics: MIGEC handled demultiplexing of reads and collapsing into UMI consensus sequences, while MiXCR performed V(D)J alignment. Using edgeR on replicate PBMC samples, clonotypes were called vaccine-responding if FDR was below 0.01 and the log2 fold change was above 5 up to day 15. CD4 or CD8 identity was assigned to each bulk clonotype according to whether the clonotype was present at higher abundance in the sequenced CD4 repertoire or the sequenced CD8 repertoire. Through fastp at Q25 and MiXCR, TCRdb rebuilt clones from the public reads, retaining in-frame beta chains. Entries are consolidated by CDR3 protein sequence, retaining the most common genes and DNA. V and J calls and clone size were set by TCRdb, not the authors. A total of some 99,000 distinct CDR3 sequences appear in this sample, about 5.8% of them only once. The top ten hold about 41% of the sample.

On the study overall, not on this receptor specifically: Only two donors were included in the study, so the extent to which the findings can be generalized is limited. Compared with the primary T-cell response, the secondary T-cell response was weaker but faster, peaking on day 5 rather than day 15. FACS-sorted repertoires could contain abundant contaminating clonotypes from the bulk population, so computational filtering was required. A small fraction of clonotypes showed up in both the CD4 and CD8 compartments, probably as a result of convergent recombination. Most clones expanded after primary vaccination were re-detected after the booster (around 96% of CD4 and roughly 85% of CD8), suggesting broad memory maintenance.

Sample treatment or condition, as interpreted from the label and publication: live attenuated yellow fever vaccine strain. PBMCs were isolated from peripheral blood using a standard Ficoll-Paque protocol. Dynabeads CD4 and CD8 positive selection kits were used to isolate the CD4 and CD8 T-cell fractions. TriZol was used to extract RNA from bulk PBMCs, from CD4 and CD8 fractions, and from dextramer-positive and dextramer-negative fractions. As to this clonotype: What this receptor recognizes is not known. Per-nucleotide qualities are absent, and no much larger clonotype sits a single base away.

The clonotype was recovered from a man between 18 and 35 years old who received the YFV17D yellow fever vaccine. This material consisted of CD8+ T cells sorted from PBMCs, taken 10 days after the yellow fever booster vaccination.

This receptor has the CDR3 CASSLGQNTGELFF. In nucleotides, the sequence is TGCGCCAGCAGCTTGGGCCAGAACACCGGGGAGCTGTTTTTT. Recombination linked TRBV5-1 to TRBJ2-2, with the D gene not confidently named. The V and J ends are trimmed by 0 bases and 1 base, leaving 4 bases between them. CDR1 and CDR2, looked up from the germline V gene, are SGHRS and YFSETQ. The CDR3 covers 14 residues, taking in both the cysteine and the phenylalanine. Only the CDR3 part of the read is kept: 42 bases, read in frame from the first base.